The present entry profiles one TCR beta chain with its context. The CDR3 extends over 14 amino acids. Germline CDR1 SNHLY, CDR2 FYNNEI. V was clipped by 7 bases and J by 4 bases, with 13 bases between them. Repertoires were generated with immunoSEQ multiplex PCR, while TCRdb's copy carries only in-frame clones and drops some. The table includes 90,000 to 95,000 clones, around four fifths detected once. These data come from a study of glioma-infiltrating T cells after dendritic cell vaccination. About the research overall: Dendritic cell vaccination trial patients had either newly diagnosed or recurrent glioblastoma.

Time point denoted: after dendritic cell vaccination, including at tumor progression/relapse. V gene TRBV2 combines with J gene TRBJ2-2, with a tentative D call TRBD1 (7 bases). The sequences come from blood, collected after dendritic cell vaccination. This receptor was taken from a human donor with glioblastoma. This CDR3 reads CASIGGGITGELFF. Written as DNA, the CDR3 is TGTGCCAGCATAGGGGGCGGGATCACCGGGGAGCTGTTTTTT.